The 17 T cell receptor beta chains below all came from one sample that was sequenced in a study of early T cells in non-severe SARS-CoV-2 infection. A single record per CDR3 protein comes from TCRdb applying MiXCR to the 5' RACE reads. The data show tens of thousands of distinct CDR3 sequences, about 11% seen once. The sequenced sample consisted of whole blood. These receptors originate from an adult who was a healthcare worker with PCR-confirmed SARS-CoV-2 infection or an uninfected control (not recorded which).

This clonotype was seen repeatedly, ten times or more. This chain uses TRBV5-1 with TRBJ2-5; D is perhaps TRBD1 (6 bases). Germline CDR1 SGHRS, CDR2 YFSETQ. This CDR3 spans 15 amino acids. V was clipped by 4 bases and J by 2 bases, with 15 bases between them. Here the CDR3 reads CASSNHRVGQETQYF. For the CDR3, the DNA is TGCGCCAGCAGCAACCACAGGGTTGGGCAAGAGACCCAGTACTTC.

The chain carries TRBV4-3 and TRBJ2-2, with TRBD1 matching over 11 bases. The germline CDR1 and CDR2 sequences are LGHNA and YSLEER. There are 18 residues in the CDR3. Trimming at V came to 1 base and at J to 4 bases, leaving 8 bases not matched to a gene. The CDR3 sequence: CASSQGMDRGRGTGELFF. The CDR3 DNA reads as TGCGCCAGCAGCCAAGGGATGGACAGGGGGCGCGGCACCGGGGAGCTGTTTTTT.

This clonotype came up a few times. J is TRBJ2-3 and V is TRBV4-2; a weak D match, TRBD2 (6 bases). There are 16 residues in the CDR3. Between the trimmed V and J ends, which lost 3 bases and 0 bases, there was a span of 13 bases. Germline CDR1 reads LGHNA; CDR2 reads YNFKEQ. CDR3 nucleotide sequence: TGTGCCAGCAGCCAGGAGGGACCACTGAGCACAGATACGCAGTATTTT. This sequence encodes CASSQEGPLSTDTQYF.

This clonotype was recorded many times. The V call is TRBV5-1, the J call TRBJ1-2; no firm D call. The length of the CDR3 is 15 residues. V dropped 2 bases and J dropped 4 bases, with 15 bases sitting between them. The germline CDR1 and CDR2 sequences are SGHRS and YFSETQ. DNA for the CDR3: TGCGCCAGCAGCTTAGAGCCAGCCCGGCGCTATGGCTACACCTTC. This codes for CASSLEPARRYGYTF.

This clonotype showed up just a few times. V is TRBV2 and J is TRBJ2-5; D is unclear. The CDR3 sequence is 11 residues long. V was trimmed by 9 bases and J by 5 bases, leaving 10 bases between them. Germline lookup yields CDR1 SNHLY and CDR2 FYNNEI. CDR3 in amino acids: CASGPTETQYF. The CDR3 nucleotides read TGTGCCAGTGGTCCCACCGAGACCCAGTACTTC.

The genes are TRBV4-3 and TRBJ2-5; TRBD1 aligns across 9 bases. V shed 1 base, J shed 1 base, and the junction held 7 bases outside the gene matches. The germline gives CDR1 LGHNA, CDR2 YSLEER. The CDR3 has 17 residues. The DNA of the CDR3 is TGCGCCAGCAGCCAAGCCTCGGACAGGGGAGGCCAAGAGACCCAGTACTTC. This translates into CASSQASDRGGQETQYF.

In this sample, this clonotype turned up many times. The chain recombines TRBV25-1 with TRBJ1-5; 7 positions agree with TRBD1. CDR3 size: 13 residues. J lost 2 bases, V lost 10 bases, and 5 bases had no gene match. CDR1 is MGHDK and CDR2 is SYGVNS in the germline V gene. In DNA, the CDR3 is TGTGCCAACATAACAGGGGGCAATCAGCCCCAGCATTTT. This codes for CANITGGNQPQHF.

The J gene is TRBJ2-2, the V gene TRBV6-5; 7 bases line up with TRBD1. The trim removed 7 bases at V and 1 base at J, leaving 6 bases unmatched. CDR1 is MNHEY and CDR2 is SVGAGI in the germline V gene. The CDR3 is made up of 15 amino acids. CDR3 sequence (DNA): TGTGCCAGCACCCCAGGGGACAGGAACACCGGGGAGCTGTTTTTT. This encodes CASTPGDRNTGELFF.

This clonotype was seen ten or more times. The gene calls are TRBV24-1 and TRBJ2-3, with D unclear. The germline V and J ends were trimmed by 6 bases and 1 base, with 16 bases remaining between them. Germline V CDR1 and CDR2: KGHDR, SFDVKD. The CDR3 covers 16 residues. CDR3 nucleotide sequence: TGTGCCACCAGTTCCTGGAGATTGGACGGCACAGATACGCAGTATTTT. It yields the protein CATSSWRLDGTDTQYF.

This clonotype was detected many times. The chain links TRBV20-1 to TRBJ1-1, with 9 bases lining up with TRBD1. The CDR3 is 13 residues long. The V and J ends lost 1 base and 10 bases, in that order; junction bases with no gene match: 7. Germline lookup yields CDR1 DFQATT and CDR2 SNEGSKA (reference sequence). The DNA for the CDR3 is TGCAGTGCTAGAGTTCAGGGACAGGGACCAGCTTTCTTT. Its protein product is CSARVQGQGPAFF.

The V gene is TRBV7-2, the J gene TRBJ2-4; possibly TRBD1 for D (5 bases). This CDR3 contains 15 residues. Per the germline V gene, CDR1 is SGHTA and CDR2 is FQGNSA. The V gene lost 1 base and the J gene lost 8 bases, with 15 bases spanning the gap. CDR3: CASSLETASIYIQYF. DNA for the CDR3: TGTGCCAGCAGCTTAGAGACAGCCTCAATTTACATTCAGTACTTC.

This clonotype was seen a handful of times. The chain uses TRBV2 and TRBJ2-5, with 8 bases that match TRBD2. Germline CDR1 is SNHLY and CDR2 is FYNNEI. Trimming took 7 bases from V and 5 from J; bases not matched to a gene: 9. CDR3 length: 14 residues. The CDR3 DNA is TGTGCCAGCAATTCGGTAGCGGGGACGGAGACCCAGTACTTC. Translated: CASNSVAGTETQYF.

J is TRBJ1-2 and V is TRBV30; weak D call: TRBD1 (6 bases). The germline CDR1 and CDR2 sequences are GTSNPN and SVGIG (reference sequence). The CDR3 loop spans 14 amino acids. Trimming shortened V by 4 bases and J by 6 bases, and 18 bases separated the two germline ends. The DNA of the CDR3 is TGTGCCTGGAACCCCGGAGGGGGTAGGCATGGCTACACCTTC. This encodes CAWNPGGGRHGYTF.

This chain joins TRBV20-1 and TRBJ2-3, with D possibly being TRBD2 (7 bases). CDR3 length equals 14 residues. CDR1 and CDR2 from the germline V gene are DFQATT and SNEGSKA (reference sequence). Trimming took 3 bases from V and 4 from J, leaving 14 bases between them. The CDR3 bases are TGCAGTGCTAGGTCGGGGGGCCGCGCAGATACGCAGTATTTT. Translating it yields CSARSGGRADTQYF.

V usage is TRBV5-4 and J usage is TRBJ2-1; TRBD2 matches 10 bases. V lost 0 bases and J lost 9; bases outside the gene matches: 9. The CDR3 spans 16 residues. CDR1 is SGHNT, CDR2 YYREEE, per germline (reference sequence). The CDR3 reads CASSLGQRGGRSEQFF. The CDR3 DNA sequence: TGTGCCAGCAGCTTGGGTCAGCGGGGGGGCCGTAGTGAGCAGTTCTTC.

This clonotype was counted between two and nine times. V usage is TRBV19 and J usage is TRBJ2-7; D possibly corresponds to TRBD1 (6 bases). The germline V gene has CDR1 LNHDA and CDR2 SQIVND (reference sequence). The CDR3 is 14 amino acids. Trimming shortened V by 4 bases and J by 5 bases, and 15 bases separated the two germline ends. The CDR3 DNA reads as TGTGCCAGTAGTACCACCAGGACAGTTAACGAGCAGTACTTC. Amino acid sequence: CASSTTRTVNEQYF.

The chain has TRBV6-5 and TRBJ2-3, with 9 bases aligning to TRBD2. This CDR3 spans 15 amino acids. V dropped 6 bases and J dropped 1; count of bases not matched to a gene: 5. Germline loops: CDR1 MNHEY, CDR2 SVGAGI. CDR3 sequence reads: CASRRSGGRTDTQYF. DNA of the CDR3: TGTGCCAGCAGACGGAGCGGGGGGCGCACAGATACGCAGTATTTT.